This TCR beta chain was sequenced in a study of identical twins. TCRdb itself ran the 5' RACE reads through MiXCR, one entry per CDR3 protein. The profile shows 400,000 to 500,000 distinct CDR3 sequences, about 18% of them singletons. This clonotype has a count of ten or more. The target antigen is unknown. The germline V gene encodes CDR1 DFQATT and CDR2 SNEGSKA (reference sequence). J lost 6 bases, V lost 6 bases, and 4 bases had no gene match. The CDR3 length is 12 residues. Study-level results: Where beta out-of-frame sequences were concerned, excess twin sharing was weaker.

The chain combines TRBV20-1 with TRBJ1-5, with 8 nucleotides matching TRBD1. The receptor was derived from a man aged 45-65 years in good health. The sample was naive T cells sorted from blood. The DNA for the CDR3 is TGCAGTGCAAGGACAGGGACTCAGCCCCAGCATTTT. This codes for CSARTGTQPQHF.